This T cell receptor beta chain is drawn from a study of shared clonotypes between healthy human individuals. V was clipped by 0 bases and J by 6 bases, with 9 bases between them. CDR1 and CDR2 from the germline V gene are MNHEY and SMNVEV (reference sequence). The CDR3 is 15 amino acids. Assay used: immunoSEQ multiplex PCR; TCRdb lists only in-frame clones, some missing. This table has millions of clones, roughly 94% appearing once. Positive CCR7 selection of CD45RO-negative cells yielded the naive CD8 cells, and terminally differentiated effector memory CD45RA+ cells were excluded. This receptor was taken from a man aged 18-30 years in good health. V and J are TRBV27 and TRBJ1-6; possible D gene TRBD1, 6 bases. The sequencing sample was made of naive CD8+ T cells sorted from blood. The CDR3 reads CASSLSTGINSPLHF. The CDR3 DNA is TGTGCCAGCAGTTTATCGACAGGCATTAATTCACCCCTCCACTTT.